The clone carrying this T cell receptor beta chain was observed many times. The germline V and J ends were trimmed by 11 bases and 0 bases, with 19 bases remaining between them. This CDR3 has 15 amino acids. Germline V gene sequence: CDR1 SNHLY, CDR2 FYNNEI. The entry originates in a study of T cells in Graves' hyperthyroidism and ophthalmopathy. TCR beta CDR3 regions were amplified from RNA. First-round RT-PCR targeting the TCR CDR3 was performed with the HTBI primer set. TCRdb re-analysed the multiplex PCR reads in MiXCR, keeping a single row per CDR3 protein. The table shows 380,000 or so distinct CDR3 sequences, with about a fifth occurring only once.

The source of this sequence is a woman between 18 and 29 years old with Graves' hyperthyroidism. The specimen sequenced was blood. This chain links TRBV2 with TRBJ1-1, with TRBD1 as a possible D gene (5 bases). The DNA of the CDR3 is TGTGCCTCAACACGGGGGACCCGCATGAACACTGAAGCTTTCTTT. It is translated as CASTRGTRMNTEAFF.